The 22 T cell receptor beta chains reported below all come from one sample, sequenced in a study of blood T cell repertoires in COVID-19. Profiled with immunoSEQ multiplex PCR; TCRdb holds only in-frame clones, not every one. The sample yields some 300,000 clones, around 91% seen once. The sequencing input was PBMCs or T cells enriched from blood (not recorded which). The receptors originated from a middle-aged woman who had recovered from COVID-19.

The chain couples TRBV19 to TRBJ2-1; TRBD2 matches at 7 bases. V shed 6 bases and J 1 base; nucleotides not matched to a gene: 6. Germline CDR1 reads LNHDA; CDR2 reads SQIVND (reference sequence). There are 15 residues in the CDR3. The CDR3: CASSPLAVSYNEQFF. The CDR3 bases are TGTGCCAGTAGCCCCCTAGCGGTTTCCTACAATGAGCAGTTCTTC.

The rearrangement links TRBV27 to TRBJ1-6; 7 nucleotides align to TRBD1. Trimming at V came to 0 bases and at J to 14 bases, leaving 10 bases not matched to a gene. The CDR3 covers 15 residues. Germline loops: CDR1 MNHEY, CDR2 SMNVEV (reference sequence). CDR3 region: CASSLSGIPDRALHF. CDR3 DNA: TGTGCCAGCAGTTTATCTGGGATACCTGACAGGGCCCTCCACTTT.

The chain recombines TRBV4-3 with TRBJ2-3; 10 bases map to TRBD2. The germline CDR1 and CDR2 sequences are LGHNA and YSLEER. The CDR3 consists of 14 residues. V lost 4 bases and J lost 6; bases outside the gene matches: 4. CDR3 region: CASSPSGGLDTQYF. DNA of the CDR3: TGCGCCAGCAGCCCTAGCGGGGGTCTGGATACGCAGTATTTT.

J is TRBJ2-5 and V is TRBV3-1 (or the pseudogene TRBV3-2); maybe TRBD2 (6 bases). The CDR3 is made up of 16 amino acids. Germline V gene data show CDR1 as LGHDT and CDR2 as YNNKEL (reference sequence). Trimming left V 2 bases short and J 2 bases short, with 15 bases between. CDR3 bases: TGTGCCAGCAGCCAATGGGACTTCCAAGGACAAGAGACCCAGTACTTC. It encodes CASSQWDFQGQETQYF.

This chain links TRBV21-1 with TRBJ2-1; TRBD2 was called by the table and not checked on the DNA. TRBV21-1 is described as a pseudogene. CDR3 length: 18 residues. The CDR3 DNA reads as TGTGCCAGCAGCCACCCCGGGACTAGCGGGAGTCTGATCGATGAGCAGTTCTTC. It codes for CASSHPGTSGSLIDEQFF.

The rearrangement links TRBV10-2 to TRBJ2-3, with 12 bases aligning to TRBD2. V was pared by 7 bases and J by 4 bases, with 3 bases of the junction left unmatched. This CDR3 region has 14 residues. Germline loops: CDR1 WSHSY, CDR2 SAAADI. The chain's CDR3 is CASNPSGGADTQYF. The CDR3 DNA reads TGCGCCAGCAATCCTAGCGGGGGGGCAGATACGCAGTATTTT.

This sequence joins TRBV27 and TRBJ1-1; 8 bases map to TRBD1. The length of the CDR3 is 15 residues. After removal of 8 bases from V and 1 base from J, the junction contained 9 bases not matched to a gene. Per the germline V gene, CDR1 is MNHEY and CDR2 is SMNVEV (reference sequence). The DNA of the CDR3 is TGTGCCAGCCTGAACCCGACAGGGGCGAACACTGAAGCTTTCTTT. This codes for CASLNPTGANTEAFF.

This chain joins TRBV30 and TRBJ2-2, with a tentative D call TRBD1 (5 bases). This CDR3 has 13 residues. Germline loops: CDR1 GTSNPN, CDR2 SVGIG (reference sequence). V gave up 2 bases and J gave up 4 bases, with 8 bases separating them. CDR3 sequence reads: CAWSPRVTGELFF. CDR3 nucleotide sequence: TGTGCCTGGAGTCCCAGGGTCACCGGGGAGCTGTTTTTT.

This chain connects TRBV7-9 to TRBJ1-1, with no clear D. The CDR3 is made up of 14 amino acids. Deletions cut 5 bases from V and 4 bases from J, with 14 bases between. Germline CDR1 reads SEHNR; CDR2 reads FQNEAQ (reference sequence). This CDR3 reads CASSLDRASTEAFF. Here the CDR3 DNA reads TGTGCCAGCAGCCTTGACCGAGCGTCCACTGAAGCTTTCTTT.

This clone appeared once. V usage is TRBV6-5 and J usage is TRBJ2-2, with D possibly being TRBD1 (6 bases). CDR3 size: 15 residues. From germline, CDR1 is MNHEY and CDR2 SVGAGI. V shed 0 bases and J shed 1 base, with 6 bases lying between them. The CDR3 loop reads CASSYSTGNTGELFF. The CDR3, as DNA: TGTGCCAGCAGTTACTCGACAGGGAACACCGGGGAGCTGTTTTTT.

The chain employs TRBV19 and TRBJ2-4; unclear D gene. This CDR3 contains 12 residues. Between the trimmed V and J ends, which lost 2 bases and 6 bases, there was a span of 5 bases. The germline CDR1 and CDR2 sequences are LNHDA and SQIVND (reference sequence). The chain's CDR3 is CASSIPGNIQYF. The CDR3 DNA sequence: TGTGCCAGTAGTATACCGGGAAACATTCAGTACTTC.

This chain uses TRBV5-4 with TRBJ2-1; D gene ambiguous. The V end was cut by 5 bases, the J end by 5 bases, with 5 bases between. The CDR3 consists of 11 residues. CDR1 SGHNT and CDR2 YYREEE come from the germline V gene (reference sequence). The CDR3 DNA reads as TGTGCCAGCAGAACTAACAATGAGCAGTTCTTC. It encodes CASRTNNEQFF.

J is TRBJ2-7 and V is TRBV7-9; TRBD2 aligns across 12 bases. The CDR3 extends over 18 amino acids. The V gene's germline CDR1 is SEHNR and CDR2 FQNEAQ (reference sequence). The V gene end was trimmed by 1 base and the J gene end by 6 bases; junction bases not matched to a gene: 13. The CDR3 is CASSLDQVGLAGGIEQYF. CDR3 bases: TGTGCCAGCAGCTTAGATCAAGTGGGCCTAGCGGGAGGGATCGAGCAGTACTTC.

CDR3 nucleotide sequence: TGTGCCAGTAGTATCCCCCGCGACAGACCTGGAAACACCATATATTTT. Residues: CASSIPRDRPGNTIYF. This chain uses TRBV19 with TRBJ1-3, with D maybe TRBD1 (5 bases). CDR3 size: 16 residues. The germline CDR1 and CDR2 sequences are LNHDA and SQIVND (reference sequence). V lost 3 bases and J 2 bases, leaving 14 bases between the germline ends.

The rearrangement links TRBV7-2 to TRBJ2-1; D may be TRBD2 (5 bases). Between the trimmed V and J ends, which lost 6 bases and 9 bases, there was a span of 12 bases. The germline V gene encodes CDR1 SGHTA and CDR2 FQGNSA. The CDR3 consists of 12 residues. Here the CDR3 reads CASRVSAGEQFF. Written as DNA, the CDR3 is TGTGCCAGCAGAGTTAGCGCCGGTGAGCAGTTCTTC.

This clone was detected only a few times. This rearrangement joins TRBV11-1 to TRBJ1-2; D is unresolved. This CDR3 is built from 14 residues. V was clipped by 5 bases and J by 4 bases, with 14 bases between them. The germline CDR1 and CDR2 sequences are SGHAT and FQDESV (reference sequence). CDR3: CASSPSGDVYGYTF. CDR3 DNA: TGTGCCAGCAGCCCTTCCGGGGATGTCTATGGCTACACCTTC.

The chain is built from TRBV28 and TRBJ2-7; 10 positions match TRBD1. The trim removed 6 bases at V and 6 bases at J, leaving 11 bases unmatched. The germline CDR1 and CDR2 sequences are MDHEN and SYDVKM. This CDR3 is 15 amino acids long. The CDR3 DNA reads as TGTGCCAGCAGACCGAGGGACAGGGGACTAAGCGAGCAGTACTTC. Translation: CASRPRDRGLSEQYF. Filled out from reference TRBV28 and TRBJ2-7, the complete variable domain reads DVKVTQSSRYLVKRTGEKVFLECVQDMDHENMFWYRQDPGLGLRLIYFSYDVKMKEKGDIPEGYSVSREKKERFSLILESASTNQTSMYLCASRPRDRGLSEQYFGPGTRLTVT.

V usage is TRBV11-3 and J usage is TRBJ2-2, with no clear D. Germline CDR1 reads SGHNT; CDR2 reads YENEEA. Trimming cost V 5 bases and J 9 bases, with 13 bases left between them. This CDR3 is built from 13 residues. The chain's CDR3 is CASSPSGRRELFF. As DNA, the CDR3 is TGTGCCAGCAGCCCGTCCGGTCGTCGGGAGCTGTTTTTT. The full variable domain, in which reference TRBV11-3 and TRBJ2-2 provide the parts outside the CDR3, is EAGVVQSPRYKIIEKKQPVAFWCNPISGHNTLYWYLQNLGQGPELLIRYENEEAVDDSQLPKDRFSAERLKGVDSTLKIQPAELGDSAVYLCASSPSGRRELFFGEGSRLTVL.

The rearrangement links TRBV5-8 to TRBJ2-1; 10 positions agree with TRBD2. CDR1 is SGHTS, CDR2 YDEGEE, per germline. The V segment lost 0 bases and the J segment 9 bases; nucleotides outside the gene matches: 3. The CDR3 covers 14 residues. CDR3 sequence reads: CASSLELAGLEQFF. In DNA form, the CDR3 reads TGTGCCAGCAGCTTGGAACTAGCGGGACTTGAGCAGTTCTTC.

In this sample, this clone turned up once. This sequence joins TRBV28 and TRBJ2-5; 10 positions match TRBD2. The CDR3 has 14 residues. With 3 bases clipped from V and 4 bases from J, the junction kept 2 bases outside the gene matches. CDR1 and CDR2 (germline): MDHEN, SYDVKM. In DNA, the CDR3 is TGTGCCAGCAGTTTTGCTAGCGGGGGAGAGACCCAGTACTTC. Protein sequence: CASSFASGGETQYF.

The chain employs TRBV29-1 and TRBJ2-1; D is perhaps TRBD2 (5 bases). V lost 6 bases to trimming and J lost 4 bases, with 10 bases between them. CDR3 length: 12 amino acids. Germline CDR1 and CDR2: SQVTM and ANQGSEA. The CDR3 loop is CSVNREYNEQFF. CDR3 DNA sequence: TGCAGCGTCAACCGGGAATACAATGAGCAGTTCTTC.

This sequence joins TRBV9 and TRBJ2-5; TRBD2 matches 9 bases. From germline, CDR1 is SGDLS and CDR2 YYNGEE. Trimming removed 4 bases from V and 5 bases from J; junction bases left unmatched: 12. The CDR3 extends over 16 amino acids. The CDR3 nucleotides read TGTGCCAGCAGCCTTGGGCTAGCGGGATCTCGGGAGACCCAGTACTTC. This encodes CASSLGLAGSRETQYF.